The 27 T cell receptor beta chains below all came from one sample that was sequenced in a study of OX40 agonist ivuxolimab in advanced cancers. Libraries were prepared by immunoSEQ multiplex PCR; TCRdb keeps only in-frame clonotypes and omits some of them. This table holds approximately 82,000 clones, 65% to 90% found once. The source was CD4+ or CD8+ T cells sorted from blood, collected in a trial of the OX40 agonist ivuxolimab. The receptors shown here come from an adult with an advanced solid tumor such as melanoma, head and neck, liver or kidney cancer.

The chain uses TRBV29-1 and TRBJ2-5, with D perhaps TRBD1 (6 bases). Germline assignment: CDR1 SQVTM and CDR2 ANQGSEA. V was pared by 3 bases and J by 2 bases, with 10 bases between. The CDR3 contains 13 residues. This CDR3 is CSVDSGTQETQYF. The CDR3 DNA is TGCAGCGTTGACTCAGGGACACAAGAGACCCAGTACTTC.

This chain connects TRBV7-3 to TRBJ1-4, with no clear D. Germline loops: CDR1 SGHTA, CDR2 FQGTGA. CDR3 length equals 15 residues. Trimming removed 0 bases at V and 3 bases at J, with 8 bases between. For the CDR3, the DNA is TGTGCCAGCAGCTTAACGGCGGGAGCTAATGAAAAACTGTTTTTT. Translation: CASSLTAGANEKLFF.

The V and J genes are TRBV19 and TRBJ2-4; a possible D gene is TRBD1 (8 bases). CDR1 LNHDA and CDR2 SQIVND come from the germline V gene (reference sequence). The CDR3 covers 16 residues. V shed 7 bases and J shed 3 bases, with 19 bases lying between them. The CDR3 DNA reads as TGTGCCAGTACCGGGGGGTCAGGGGGCCTCAAAAACATTCAGTACTTC. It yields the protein CASTGGSGGLKNIQYF.

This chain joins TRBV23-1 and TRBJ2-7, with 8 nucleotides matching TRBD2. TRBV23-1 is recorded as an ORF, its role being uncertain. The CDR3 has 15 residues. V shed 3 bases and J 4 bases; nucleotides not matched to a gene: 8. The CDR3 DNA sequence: TGCGCCAGCAGTCAGCCCCAGCGGGAGAAATACGAGCAGTACTTC. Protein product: CASSQPQREKYEQYF.

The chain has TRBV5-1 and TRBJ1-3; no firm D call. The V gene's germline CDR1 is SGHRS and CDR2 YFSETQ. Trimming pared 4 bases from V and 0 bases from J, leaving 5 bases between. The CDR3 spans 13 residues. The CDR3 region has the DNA TGCGCCAGCAGCCCAGGCTCTGGAAACACCATATATTTT. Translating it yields CASSPGSGNTIYF.

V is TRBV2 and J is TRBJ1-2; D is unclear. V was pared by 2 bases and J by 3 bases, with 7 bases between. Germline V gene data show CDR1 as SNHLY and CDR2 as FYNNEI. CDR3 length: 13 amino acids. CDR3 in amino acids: CASSENLDYGYTF. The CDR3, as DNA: TGTGCCAGCAGTGAAAACCTAGACTATGGCTACACCTTC.

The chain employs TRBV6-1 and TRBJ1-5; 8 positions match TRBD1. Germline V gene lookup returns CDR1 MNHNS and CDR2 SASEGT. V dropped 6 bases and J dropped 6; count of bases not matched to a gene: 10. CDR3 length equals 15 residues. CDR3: CASRNGQGGGQPQHF. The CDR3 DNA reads TGTGCCAGCAGAAATGGACAGGGAGGGGGTCAGCCCCAGCATTTT.

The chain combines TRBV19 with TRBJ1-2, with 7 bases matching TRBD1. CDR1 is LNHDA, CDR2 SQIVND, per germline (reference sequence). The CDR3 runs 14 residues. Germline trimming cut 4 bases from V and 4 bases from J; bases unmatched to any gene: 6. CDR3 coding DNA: TGTGCCAGTAGTAAGGGGGCGATCCGCTATGGCTACACCTTC. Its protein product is CASSKGAIRYGYTF.

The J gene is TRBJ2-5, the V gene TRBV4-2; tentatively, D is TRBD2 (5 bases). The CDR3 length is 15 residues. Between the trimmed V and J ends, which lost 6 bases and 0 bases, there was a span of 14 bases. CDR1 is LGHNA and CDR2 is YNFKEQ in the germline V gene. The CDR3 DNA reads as TGTGCCAGCAGTCCAAGCGGCTTAGACCAAGAGACCCAGTACTTC. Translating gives CASSPSGLDQETQYF.

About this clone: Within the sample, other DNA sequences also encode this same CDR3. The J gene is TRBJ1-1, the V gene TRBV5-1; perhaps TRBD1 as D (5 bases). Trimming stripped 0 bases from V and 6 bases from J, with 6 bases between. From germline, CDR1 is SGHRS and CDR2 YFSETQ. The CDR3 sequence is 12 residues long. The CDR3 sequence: CASSLEGSEAFF. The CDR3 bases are TGCGCCAGCAGCTTGGAGGGGTCTGAAGCTTTCTTT.

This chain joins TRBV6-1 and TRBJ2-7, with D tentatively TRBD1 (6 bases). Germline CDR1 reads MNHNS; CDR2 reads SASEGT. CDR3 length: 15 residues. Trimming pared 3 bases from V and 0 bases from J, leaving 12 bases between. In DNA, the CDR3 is TGTGCCAGCAGTGAGTTACAGGGTATCTCCTACGAGCAGTACTTC. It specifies CASSELQGISYEQYF.

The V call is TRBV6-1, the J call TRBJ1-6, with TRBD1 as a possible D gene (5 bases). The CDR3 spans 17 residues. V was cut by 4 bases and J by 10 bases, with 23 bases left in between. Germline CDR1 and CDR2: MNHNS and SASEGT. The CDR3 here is CASSASPPREKRSPLHF. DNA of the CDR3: TGTGCCAGCAGTGCCTCTCCCCCCAGGGAGAAGCGGTCACCCCTCCACTTT.

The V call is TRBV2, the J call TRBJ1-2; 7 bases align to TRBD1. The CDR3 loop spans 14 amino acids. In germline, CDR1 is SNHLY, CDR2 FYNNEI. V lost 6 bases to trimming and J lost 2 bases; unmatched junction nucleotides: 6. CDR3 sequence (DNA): TGTGCCAGCAGACCGGGACAGCTGAACTATGGCTACACCTTC. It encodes CASRPGQLNYGYTF.

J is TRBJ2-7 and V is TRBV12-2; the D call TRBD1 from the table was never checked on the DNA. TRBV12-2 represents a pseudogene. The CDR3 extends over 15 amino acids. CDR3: CASRFFSGKAYEQYF. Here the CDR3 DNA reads TGTGCAAGTCGCTTTTTTTCAGGGAAGGCCTACGAGCAGTACTTC.

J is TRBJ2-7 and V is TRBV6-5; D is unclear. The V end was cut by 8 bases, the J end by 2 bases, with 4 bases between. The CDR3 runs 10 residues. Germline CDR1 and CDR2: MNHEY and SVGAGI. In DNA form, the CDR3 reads TGTGCCAGCGGCCCCTACGAGCAGTACTTC. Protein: CASGPYEQYF.

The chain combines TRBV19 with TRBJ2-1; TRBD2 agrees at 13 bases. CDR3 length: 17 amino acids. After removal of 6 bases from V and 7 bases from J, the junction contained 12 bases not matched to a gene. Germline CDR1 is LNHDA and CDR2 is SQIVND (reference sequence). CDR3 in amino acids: CASSLQGLAGDRNEQFF. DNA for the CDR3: TGTGCCAGTAGCCTCCAAGGACTAGCGGGAGATCGGAATGAGCAGTTCTTC. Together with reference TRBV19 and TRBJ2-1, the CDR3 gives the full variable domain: DGGITQSPKYLFRKEGQNVTLSCEQNLNHDAMYWYRQDPGQGLRLIYYSQIVNDFQKGDIAEGYSVSREKKESFPLTVTSAQKNPTAFYLCASSLQGLAGDRNEQFFGPGTRLTVL.

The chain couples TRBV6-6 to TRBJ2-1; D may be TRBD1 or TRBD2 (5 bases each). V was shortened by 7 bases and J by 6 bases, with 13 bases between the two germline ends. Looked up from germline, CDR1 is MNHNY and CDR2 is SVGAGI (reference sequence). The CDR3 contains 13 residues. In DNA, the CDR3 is TGTGCCAGCACAAAGGCAGGGACCAATGAGCAGTTCTTC. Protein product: CASTKAGTNEQFF.

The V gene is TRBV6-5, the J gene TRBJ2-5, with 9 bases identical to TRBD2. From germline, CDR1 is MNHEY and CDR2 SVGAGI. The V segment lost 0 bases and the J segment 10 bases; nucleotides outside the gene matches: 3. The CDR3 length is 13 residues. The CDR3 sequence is CASSYSAGGSQYF. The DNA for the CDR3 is TGTGCCAGCAGTTACTCGGCGGGGGGGAGCCAGTACTTC.

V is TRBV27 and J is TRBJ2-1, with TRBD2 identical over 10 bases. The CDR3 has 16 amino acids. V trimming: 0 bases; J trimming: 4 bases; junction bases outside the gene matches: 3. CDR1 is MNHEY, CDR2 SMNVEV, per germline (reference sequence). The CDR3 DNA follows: TGTGCCAGCAGTTTATCGATTAGCGGGGGGTACAATGAGCAGTTCTTC. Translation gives CASSLSISGGYNEQFF.

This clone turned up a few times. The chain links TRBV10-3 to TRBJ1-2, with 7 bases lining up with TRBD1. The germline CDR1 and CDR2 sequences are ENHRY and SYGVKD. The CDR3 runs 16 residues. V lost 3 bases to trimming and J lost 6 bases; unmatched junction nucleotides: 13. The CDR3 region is CAISDSGQVGYDGYTF. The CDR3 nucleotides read TGTGCCATCAGTGACTCCGGACAGGTCGGGTATGATGGCTACACCTTC.

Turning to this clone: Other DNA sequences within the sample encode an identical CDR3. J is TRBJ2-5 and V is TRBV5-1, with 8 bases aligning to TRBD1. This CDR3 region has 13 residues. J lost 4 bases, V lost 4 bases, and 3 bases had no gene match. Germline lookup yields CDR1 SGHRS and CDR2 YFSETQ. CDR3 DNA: TGCGCCAGCAGCACCGGACAGGGAGAGACCCAGTACTTC. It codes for CASSTGQGETQYF.

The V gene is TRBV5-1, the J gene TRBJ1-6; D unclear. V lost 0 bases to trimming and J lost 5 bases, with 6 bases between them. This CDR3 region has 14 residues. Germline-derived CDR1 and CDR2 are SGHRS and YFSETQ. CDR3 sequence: CASSLVGDNSPLHF. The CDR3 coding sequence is TGCGCCAGCAGCTTGGTCGGTGATAATTCACCCCTCCACTTT.

In DNA, the CDR3 is TGCGCCAGCAGCTTGGAACTAGCGGGAGCCTTGGCCACAGATACGCAGTATTTT. Its translation: CASSLELAGALATDTQYF. The rearrangement uses TRBV5-1 and TRBJ2-3; TRBD2 matches 11 bases. CDR3 length equals 18 residues. The V segment lost 0 bases and the J segment 2 bases; nucleotides outside the gene matches: 8. Germline V gene sequence: CDR1 SGHRS, CDR2 YFSETQ. The full variable domain, its missing parts supplied by reference TRBV5-1 and TRBJ2-3, is KAGVTQTPRYLIKTRGQQVTLSCSPISGHRSVSWYQQTPGQGLQFLFEYFSETQRNKGNFPGRFSGRQFSNSRSEMNVSTLELGDSALYLCASSLELAGALATDTQYFGPGTRLTVL.

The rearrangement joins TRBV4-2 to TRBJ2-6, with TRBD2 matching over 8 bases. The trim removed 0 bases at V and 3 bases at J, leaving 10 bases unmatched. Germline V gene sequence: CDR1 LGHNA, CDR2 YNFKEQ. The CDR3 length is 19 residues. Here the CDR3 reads CASSQDNAGGRYGANVLTF. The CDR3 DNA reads TGTGCCAGCAGCCAAGATAATGCCGGCGGGAGGTATGGGGCCAACGTCCTGACTTTC.

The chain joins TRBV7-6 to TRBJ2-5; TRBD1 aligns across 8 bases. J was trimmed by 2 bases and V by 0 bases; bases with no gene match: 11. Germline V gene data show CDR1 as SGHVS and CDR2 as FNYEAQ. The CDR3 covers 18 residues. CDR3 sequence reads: CASSLAQVWTGWQETQYF. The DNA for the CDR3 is TGTGCCAGCAGCTTAGCGCAAGTTTGGACAGGGTGGCAAGAGACCCAGTACTTC.

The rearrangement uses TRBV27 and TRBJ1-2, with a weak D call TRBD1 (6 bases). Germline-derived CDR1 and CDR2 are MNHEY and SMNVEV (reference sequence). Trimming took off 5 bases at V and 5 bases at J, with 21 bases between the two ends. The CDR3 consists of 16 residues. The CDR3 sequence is CASSPTQQGIWYGYTF. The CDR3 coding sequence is TGTGCCAGCAGTCCGACTCAACAGGGAATCTGGTATGGCTACACCTTC.

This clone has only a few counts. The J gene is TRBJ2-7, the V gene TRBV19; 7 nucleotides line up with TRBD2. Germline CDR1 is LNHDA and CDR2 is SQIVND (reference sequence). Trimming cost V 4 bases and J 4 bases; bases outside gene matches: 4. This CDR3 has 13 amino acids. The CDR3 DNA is TGTGCCAGTAGTACGCACGGGGGGTACGAGCAGTACTTC. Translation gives CASSTHGGYEQYF.